The rows below give T cell receptor beta chains drawn from one sample of a study of T cells in Graves' hyperthyroidism and ophthalmopathy. TCRdb processed the multiplex PCR reads anew with MiXCR; each CDR3 protein has one entry. The sample has more than 500,000 distinct CDR3 sequences, around 50% seen once. The sample comprised peripheral blood or thyroid tissue (not recorded which). These receptors came from an adult woman with Graves' disease, either hyperthyroidism or ophthalmopathy (not recorded which). Both conserved end residues are part of each CDR3. Each record gives: clone size, J gene, V gene, CDR3 protein. A clone size is listed for some rows: how often the clone was seen (once, few, many), or a class if it is expanded.

>NA|TRBJ1-4|TRBV10-3
CAISESWTATNEKLFF
>many|TRBJ2-5|TRBV20-1
CSAMYRDQETQYF
>NA|TRBJ1-1|TRBV7-3
CASSIQQGANTEAFF
>few|TRBJ1-1|TRBV5-1
CASSPTQGLGEAFF
>many|TRBJ2-4|TRBV5-1
CASSPSLAKNIQYF
>NA|TRBJ1-1|TRBV2
CAGTGTGAGYTEAFF
>NA|TRBJ1-5|TRBV12-3/TRBV12-4
CASSNRDGLPPQHF
>few|TRBJ1-5|TRBV9
CASGLNQPQHF
>many|TRBJ2-7|TRBV10-3
CAISDLPSLAGVGEQYF
>NA|TRBJ1-2|TRBV5-8
CASSTEDRGTGYTF
>NA|TRBJ1-1|TRBV19
CASSKGTAGNTEAFF
>NA|TRBJ2-5|TRBV29-1
CSGREMGGLGETQYF
>NA|TRBJ2-2|TRBV7-8
CASSLVGVVNTGELFF